This passage covers 28 T cell receptor beta chains from one sample sequenced in a study of cytomegalovirus exposure and HLA in healthy donors. 60 Vbeta and 13 Jbeta primers were used in PCR. The repertoire was sequenced with immunoSEQ multiplex PCR; TCRdb's copy has only in-frame clones and lacks some. In the table there are tens of thousands of clones, about three quarters of which are singletons. Sample: PBMCs. The source of these receptors is a middle-aged woman in good health and CMV-seropositive.

The rearrangement links TRBV30 to TRBJ2-3; tentative D call: TRBD2 (7 bases). Deletions cut 1 base from V and 4 bases from J, with 15 bases between. Germline lookup yields CDR1 GTSNPN and CDR2 SVGIG (reference sequence). This CDR3 is built from 15 residues. The CDR3 loop is CAWSETWEGADTQYF. CDR3 DNA sequence: TGTGCCTGGAGTGAGACTTGGGAGGGGGCAGATACGCAGTATTTT.

The chain couples TRBV2 to TRBJ2-2; D remains ambiguous. The CDR3 is made up of 12 amino acids. V was trimmed by 7 bases and J by 8 bases, leaving 11 bases between them. Looked up from germline, CDR1 is SNHLY and CDR2 is FYNNEI. The CDR3: CASTVLIGELFF. The CDR3 DNA reads as TGTGCCAGCACGGTTCTAATTGGGGAGCTGTTTTTT.

This chain uses TRBV6-1 with TRBJ1-6; D is undetermined. Germline values: CDR1 MNHNS, CDR2 SASEGT. The CDR3 length is 15 residues. Trimming removed 4 bases at V and 5 bases at J, with 12 bases between. In nucleotides, the CDR3 is TGTGCCAGCAGTGGATCGACACCTCATAATTCACCCCTCCACTTT. Translated: CASSGSTPHNSPLHF.

V usage is TRBV15 and J usage is TRBJ1-4, with D possibly being TRBD1 (6 bases). This CDR3 has 15 amino acids. Trimming took 0 bases from V and 6 from J, leaving 11 bases between them. In germline, CDR1 is LNHNV, CDR2 YYDKDF (reference sequence). CDR3 sequence (DNA): TGTGCCACCAGCAGAGATAGGGACATGTATGAAAAACTGTTTTTT. Residues: CATSRDRDMYEKLFF.

This chain uses TRBV6-6 with TRBJ1-2; 9 bases match TRBD1. Unmatched junction bases numbered 3, after V lost 6 bases and J lost 7 bases. The germline V gene has CDR1 MNHNY and CDR2 SVGAGI (reference sequence). The CDR3 contains 12 residues. CDR3 residues: CASRATGGGYTF. CDR3 nucleotides: TGTGCCAGCAGGGCGACAGGGGGTGGCTACACCTTC.

The chain links TRBV29-1 to TRBJ2-7, with TRBD1 as a possible D gene (5 bases). V dropped 4 bases and J dropped 6 bases, with 13 bases sitting between them. The CDR3 extends over 12 amino acids. Germline assignment: CDR1 SQVTM and CDR2 ANQGSEA. The CDR3 DNA is TGCAGCGTTGGTGAGGCGCAGGGCGAGCAGTACTTC. This encodes CSVGEAQGEQYF.

This chain links TRBV9 with TRBJ1-6, with 7 nucleotides matching TRBD1. V dropped 3 bases and J dropped 4; count of bases not matched to a gene: 10. The CDR3 has 17 residues. The germline CDR1 and CDR2 sequences are SGDLS and YYNGEE. The CDR3 is CASSEPGQKKYNSPLHF. CDR3 nucleotides: TGTGCCAGCAGCGAGCCGGGACAGAAAAAGTATAATTCACCCCTCCACTTT.

The chain carries TRBV29-1 and TRBJ1-2; 9 bases align to TRBD1. V lost 0 bases to trimming and J lost 2 bases; unmatched junction nucleotides: 10. Germline CDR1 and CDR2: SQVTM and ANQGSEA. The CDR3 has 17 residues. CDR3 bases: TGCAGCGTTGAAGATCAAAAACTCGGACAGGGGAACTATGGCTACACCTTC. Encoded protein: CSVEDQKLGQGNYGYTF.

This clone appeared a few times. The chain has TRBV4-1 and TRBJ1-5; unclear D gene. Trimming left V 0 bases short and J 5 bases short, with 11 bases between. Germline lookup yields CDR1 MGHRA and CDR2 YSYEKL. The CDR3 runs to 15 residues. CDR3 bases: TGCGCCAGCAGCCAAGAAGTTACCGGGGATCAGCCCCAGCATTTT. Its protein product is CASSQEVTGDQPQHF.

This clone has ten or more counts. The chain employs TRBV10-3 and TRBJ1-3, with D unclear. CDR1 is ENHRY and CDR2 is SYGVKD in the germline V gene. The CDR3 extends over 13 amino acids. Trimming shortened V by 6 bases and J by 0 bases, and 6 bases separated the two germline ends. This CDR3 is CAIRRDSGNTIYF. The CDR3 DNA reads as TGTGCCATCAGGCGGGACTCTGGAAACACCATATATTTT.

The J gene is TRBJ2-3, the V gene TRBV7-9, with 7 bases aligning to TRBD1. CDR3 length: 14 residues. The trim removed 0 bases at V and 5 bases at J, leaving 2 bases unmatched. CDR1 is SEHNR, CDR2 FQNEAQ, per germline (reference sequence). CDR3 in amino acids: CASSLARGIDTQYF. The CDR3 DNA is TGTGCCAGCAGCTTAGCCAGGGGGATAGATACGCAGTATTTT.

The rearrangement links TRBV6-6 to TRBJ2-7, with 11 bases lining up with TRBD1. In germline, CDR1 is MNHNY, CDR2 SVGAGI (reference sequence). Losses at the gene ends were 6 bases for V and 0 bases for J; bases not matched to a gene: 1. CDR3 size: 14 residues. The CDR3 DNA reads TGTGCCAGCAGCGGACAGGGGGCCTCCTACGAGCAGTACTTC. Residues: CASSGQGASYEQYF.

The chain employs TRBV6-1 and TRBJ2-7, with 8 bases lining up with TRBD1. This CDR3 is 15 amino acids long. Trimming cost V 4 bases and J 3 bases; bases outside gene matches: 8. The V gene's germline CDR1 is MNHNS and CDR2 SASEGT. The CDR3 protein is CASSGLGQGVYEQYF. The CDR3 nucleotides are TGTGCCAGCAGTGGACTCGGACAGGGAGTCTACGAGCAGTACTTC.

The gene calls are TRBV6-6 and TRBJ1-4, with D unclear. CDR1 is MNHNY and CDR2 is SVGAGI in the germline V gene (reference sequence). The CDR3 totals 15 residues. Trimming took 6 bases from V and 6 from J, leaving 17 bases between them. The CDR3 region is CASSPYRKHDEKLFF. The CDR3 DNA sequence: TGTGCCAGCAGCCCGTACAGAAAACATGATGAAAAACTGTTTTTT.

There are a few counts of this clone. This chain joins TRBV2 and TRBJ2-1, with TRBD2 matching 11 bases. This CDR3 is 14 amino acids long. After removal of 7 bases from V and 7 bases from J, the junction contained 6 bases not matched to a gene. The germline CDR1 and CDR2 sequences are SNHLY and FYNNEI. The CDR3 DNA is TGTGCCAGCATCCGGGGACTAGCGGAGAATGAGCAGTTCTTC. This translates into CASIRGLAENEQFF.

This chain links TRBV7-2 with TRBJ2-3, with 8 bases fitting TRBD2. V lost 5 bases, J lost 2 bases, and 9 bases stayed unmatched. There are 16 residues in the CDR3. Germline V gene data show CDR1 as SGHTA and CDR2 as FQGNSA. CDR3 sequence: CASSPSGSGDTDTQYF. CDR3 nucleotides: TGTGCCAGCAGCCCTTCAGGTAGCGGGGACACAGATACGCAGTATTTT.

The CDR3 region is CASSLGGRAGSQETQYF. The CDR3 DNA is TGTGCCAGCAGCTTAGGAGGTAGAGCGGGTAGCCAAGAGACCCAGTACTTC. The gene calls are TRBV11-3 and TRBJ2-5; D may be TRBD2 (6 bases). Germline V gene data show CDR1 as SGHNT and CDR2 as YENEEA. This CDR3 is built from 17 residues. V shed 1 base and J shed 1 base, with 16 bases lying between them.

The V and J genes are TRBV5-6 and TRBJ1-1, with no clear D. The V end was cut by 4 bases, the J end by 4 bases, with 14 bases between. CDR3 length: 14 amino acids. Looked up from germline, CDR1 is SGHDT and CDR2 is YYEEEE. The CDR3 here is CASSPDYSGTEAFF. The CDR3 DNA is TGTGCCAGCAGCCCGGACTATTCAGGCACTGAAGCTTTCTTT.

V and J are TRBV15 and TRBJ1-3, with D perhaps TRBD1 (6 bases). The germline V gene has CDR1 LNHNV and CDR2 YYDKDF (reference sequence). The V gene lost 0 bases and the J gene lost 2 bases, with 11 bases spanning the gap. The CDR3 sequence is 16 residues long. The CDR3 nucleotides read TGTGCCACCAGCAGAGAGCGGGCAGGGGCTGGAAACACCATATATTTT. It translates to CATSRERAGAGNTIYF.

V and J are TRBV19 and TRBJ2-7; D is uncertain. The germline V gene has CDR1 LNHDA and CDR2 SQIVND (reference sequence). The CDR3 length is 11 residues. Trimming shortened V by 3 bases and J by 9 bases, and 9 bases separated the two germline ends. CDR3 sequence: CASSMGPRQYF. The CDR3 DNA sequence: TGTGCCAGTAGTATGGGCCCCAGGCAGTACTTC.

This clone was counted once. The V gene is TRBV21-1, the J gene TRBJ2-5; TRBD2, as called in the table, went unchecked against the DNA. TRBV21-1 is described as a pseudogene. This CDR3 contains 15 residues. This chain's CDR3 is CASRLTSGGPETQYF. CDR3 sequence (DNA): TGTGCCAGCAGACTGACTAGCGGAGGTCCAGAGACCCAGTACTTC.

This clone was seen a single time. The chain joins TRBV18 to TRBJ2-2; 13 nucleotides align to TRBD2. In germline, CDR1 is KGHSH, CDR2 LQKENI. The CDR3 runs 17 residues. The V segment lost 1 base and the J segment 5 bases; nucleotides outside the gene matches: 4. The CDR3 spells CASSPRTSGGRTGELFF. As DNA, the CDR3 is TGTGCCAGCTCACCACGGACTAGCGGGGGAAGGACCGGGGAGCTGTTTTTT.

V gene TRBV5-1 combines with J gene TRBJ2-7; D gene ambiguous. V dropped 5 bases and J dropped 3 bases, with 21 bases sitting between them. The CDR3 consists of 16 residues. Germline V gene lookup returns CDR1 SGHRS and CDR2 YFSETQ. The CDR3 bases are TGCGCCAGCAGAGCTTATAGTACCAGGCTAAACTACGAGCAGTACTTC. Its protein is CASRAYSTRLNYEQYF.

The chain couples TRBV2 to TRBJ1-1, with no clear D. This CDR3 comprises 12 residues. Germline CDR1 reads SNHLY; CDR2 reads FYNNEI. Trimming took 6 bases from V and 7 from J, leaving 12 bases between them. The CDR3 sequence is CASRRTAHEAFF. The CDR3 DNA is TGTGCCAGCAGAAGGACTGCCCATGAAGCTTTCTTT. Based on the CDR3 plus reference TRBV2 and TRBJ1-1, the full variable domain is EPEVTQTPSHQVTQMGQEVILRCVPISNHLYFYWYRQILGQKVEFLVSFYNNEISEKSEIFDDQFSVERPDGSNFTLKIRSTKLEDSAMYFCASRRTAHEAFFGQGTRLTVV.

This chain connects TRBV4-2 to TRBJ2-3; D is perhaps TRBD2 (5 bases). CDR3 size: 16 residues. V was trimmed by 1 base and J by 6 bases, leaving 17 bases between them. Germline assignment: CDR1 LGHNA and CDR2 YNFKEQ. CDR3 loop: CASSQGIQRPSDTQYF. CDR3 DNA: TGTGCCAGCAGCCAAGGGATACAGCGGCCCAGTGATACGCAGTATTTT.

The CDR3 DNA follows: TGTGCCAGCAGCGAGGACCCACAGGGGGCAATACATGGCTACACCTTC. Protein product: CASSEDPQGAIHGYTF. V usage is TRBV9 and J usage is TRBJ1-2, with 9 bases lining up with TRBD1. The junction had 12 bases not matched to a gene; V was cut back by 3 bases and J by 6 bases. The CDR3 loop spans 16 amino acids. Germline CDR1 is SGDLS and CDR2 is YYNGEE.

This clone has only a few counts. In the same sample, other DNA sequences code for this CDR3. V is TRBV7-9 and J is TRBJ1-1; D perhaps matches TRBD1 (5 bases). Germline V gene sequence: CDR1 SEHNR, CDR2 FQNEAQ (reference sequence). CDR3 length equals 13 residues. Trimming took off 5 bases at V and 4 bases at J, with 11 bases between the two ends. This CDR3 reads CASSPQGGTEAFF. Written as DNA, the CDR3 is TGTGCCAGCAGCCCCCAGGGAGGCACTGAAGCTTTCTTT.

On this clone: Other DNA sequences in this specimen translate into the identical CDR3. J is TRBJ1-6 and V is TRBV6-5, with D hard to call. Germline V gene lookup returns CDR1 MNHEY and CDR2 SVGAGI. This CDR3 has 15 amino acids. Trimming took off 4 bases at V and 5 bases at J, with 12 bases between the two ends. The CDR3 is CASSWAPMDNSPLHF. In DNA, the CDR3 is TGTGCCAGCAGTTGGGCGCCGATGGATAATTCACCCCTCCACTTT.